This T cell receptor (beta chain) was sequenced for a study of blood T cell repertoires in COVID-19. Turning to the study itself: Sites across the United States, Italy and Spain contributed samples from acute and convalescent COVID-19. T cells, B-cell-depleted T cells, or PBMCs provided the cDNA or gDNA that served as material.

Enrollment of patients from Seattle took place during active infection, with longitudinal follow-up. Original processing methods: Using reference gene primer amplification, nucleated cell counts were estimated. Here immunoSEQ multiplex PCR was the method, and the copy in TCRdb shows in-frame clones only, minus some. V, J and clone size are taken as reported in that table, and D and trimming were inferred from the DNA itself. The sample lists some 200,000 clones, about four fifths occurring once. Sequenced: peripheral blood. The sequence derives from a woman in her 40s with COVID-19, enrolled during active disease.

CDR3 nucleotide sequence: TGTGCCACCTCCTATCCTACAGAGAACGAGCAGTACTTC. Translation: CATSYPTENEQYF. The chain employs TRBV7-9 and TRBJ2-7; D is ambiguous. The germline V gene has CDR1 SEHNR and CDR2 FQNEAQ (reference sequence). This CDR3 has 13 amino acids. The V and J ends lost 10 bases and 5 bases respectively, with 18 bases between them.